This TCR beta chain emerged from a study of beta chain features in type 1 diabetes. Study conclusions and caveats: Insertion counts at VDJ junctions were lower in type 1 diabetes patients, who also showed more deletions there. Across patients, naive, central memory and Treg TCRB repertoires exhibited apparently greater similarity than was observed across healthy donors. Shorter TCRB CDR3s, moderately but significantly so, marked every one of the four CD4+ subsets in Type 1 diabetes patients.

The study reverse transcribed the entire isolated RNA, so it sequenced expressed TCRB transcripts. Libraries were prepared by immunoSEQ multiplex PCR; TCRdb keeps only in-frame clonotypes and omits some of them. The sample yields about 660,000 clones, over 13% seen once. Of note for this clone: Its target is unknown.

The sequence came from a man aged 18-30 years with type 1 diabetes. The material sequenced was naive CD4+ T cells from blood.

The CDR3 nucleotides read TGTGCCAGTCAAAGGGAGGGGGCAGGCGAAAAACTGTTTTTT. Amino acid sequence: CASQREGAGEKLFF. J is TRBJ1-4 and V is TRBV2; 7 nucleotides match TRBD1. Germline assignment: CDR1 SNHLY and CDR2 FYNNEI. The CDR3 sequence is 14 residues long. V was pared by 9 bases and J by 8 bases, with 12 bases of the junction left unmatched.